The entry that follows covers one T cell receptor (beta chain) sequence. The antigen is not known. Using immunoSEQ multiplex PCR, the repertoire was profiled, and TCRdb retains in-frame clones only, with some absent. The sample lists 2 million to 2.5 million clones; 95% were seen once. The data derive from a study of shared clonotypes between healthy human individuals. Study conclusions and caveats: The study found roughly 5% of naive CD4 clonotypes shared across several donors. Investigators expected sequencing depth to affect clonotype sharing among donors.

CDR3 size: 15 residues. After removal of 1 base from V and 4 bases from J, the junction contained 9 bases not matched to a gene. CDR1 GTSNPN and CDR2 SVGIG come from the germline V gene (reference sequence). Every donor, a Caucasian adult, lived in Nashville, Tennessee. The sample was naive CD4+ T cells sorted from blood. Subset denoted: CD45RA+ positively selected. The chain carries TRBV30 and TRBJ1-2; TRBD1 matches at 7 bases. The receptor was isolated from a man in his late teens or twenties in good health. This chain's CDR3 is CAWSALPRDSYGYTF. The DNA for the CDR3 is TGTGCCTGGAGTGCCCTACCCCGGGACAGCTATGGCTACACCTTC.